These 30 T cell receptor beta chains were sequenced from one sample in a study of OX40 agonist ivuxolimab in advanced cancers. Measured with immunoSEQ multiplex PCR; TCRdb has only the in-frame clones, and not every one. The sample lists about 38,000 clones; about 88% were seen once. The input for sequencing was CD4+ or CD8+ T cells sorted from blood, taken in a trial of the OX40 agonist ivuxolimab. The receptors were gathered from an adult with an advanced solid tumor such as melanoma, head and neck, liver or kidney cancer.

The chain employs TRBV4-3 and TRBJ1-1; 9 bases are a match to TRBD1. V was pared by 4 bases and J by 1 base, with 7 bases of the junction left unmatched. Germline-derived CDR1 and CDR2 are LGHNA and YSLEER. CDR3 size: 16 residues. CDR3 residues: CASSLADRGENTEAFF. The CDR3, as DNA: TGCGCCAGCAGCCTAGCTGACAGGGGGGAGAACACTGAAGCTTTCTTT.

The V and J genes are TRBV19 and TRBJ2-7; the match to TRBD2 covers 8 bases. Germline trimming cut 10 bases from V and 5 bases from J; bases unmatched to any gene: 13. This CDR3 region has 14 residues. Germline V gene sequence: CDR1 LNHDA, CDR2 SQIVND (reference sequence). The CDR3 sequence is CATFAGGRPHEQYF. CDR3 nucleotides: TGTGCCACCTTTGCGGGGGGCCGGCCCCACGAGCAGTACTTC.

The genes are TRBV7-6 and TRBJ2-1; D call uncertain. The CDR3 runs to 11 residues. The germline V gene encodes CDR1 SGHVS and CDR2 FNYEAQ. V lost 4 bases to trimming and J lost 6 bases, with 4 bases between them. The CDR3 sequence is CASSWGNEQFF. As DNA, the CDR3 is TGTGCCAGCAGCTGGGGCAATGAGCAGTTCTTC.

DNA of the CDR3: TGTGCCAGCAGCTTTTCGCCAGGGGGGGACCGAGGAGACATTCAGTACTTC. Protein: CASSFSPGGDRGDIQYF. The chain recombines TRBV7-9 with TRBJ2-4; D tentatively reads TRBD1 or TRBD2 (7 bases each). Germline CDR1 is SEHNR and CDR2 is FQNEAQ (reference sequence). Trimming cost V 3 bases and J 8 bases, with 23 bases left between them. This CDR3 spans 17 amino acids.

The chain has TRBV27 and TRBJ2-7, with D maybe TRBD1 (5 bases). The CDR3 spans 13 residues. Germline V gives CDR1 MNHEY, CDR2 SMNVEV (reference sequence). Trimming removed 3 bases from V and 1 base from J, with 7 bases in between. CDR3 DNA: TGTGCCAGCAGTTTCCGACAGTCCTACGAGCAGTACTTC. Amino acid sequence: CASSFRQSYEQYF.

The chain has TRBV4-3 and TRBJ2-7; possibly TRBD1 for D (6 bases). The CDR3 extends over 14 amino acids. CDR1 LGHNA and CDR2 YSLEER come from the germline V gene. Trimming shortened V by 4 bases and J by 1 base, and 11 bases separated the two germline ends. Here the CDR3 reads CASSPRQASYEQYF. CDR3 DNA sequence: TGCGCCAGCAGCCCTAGACAGGCATCCTACGAGCAGTACTTC.

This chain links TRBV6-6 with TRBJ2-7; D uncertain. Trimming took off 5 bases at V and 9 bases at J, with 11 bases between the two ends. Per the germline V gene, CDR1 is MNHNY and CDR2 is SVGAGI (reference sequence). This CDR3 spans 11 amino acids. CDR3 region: CASSETLRQYF. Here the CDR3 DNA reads TGTGCCAGCAGTGAGACCTTACGGCAGTACTTC.

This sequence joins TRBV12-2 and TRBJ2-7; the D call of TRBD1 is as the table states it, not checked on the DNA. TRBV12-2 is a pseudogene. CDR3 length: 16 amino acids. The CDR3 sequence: CASRFRVGAASYEQYF. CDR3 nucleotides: TGTGCAAGTCGCTTTCGGGTGGGGGCGGCCTCCTACGAGCAGTACTTC.

The CDR3 nucleotides read TGTGCCAGCAGCTCAAAGATTCGGGGGAACACTGAAGCTTTCTTT. Protein: CASSSKIRGNTEAFF. The chain couples TRBV11-2 to TRBJ1-1; D ambiguous. Germline CDR1 reads SGHAT; CDR2 reads FQNNGV. V was pared by 4 bases and J by 1 base, with 13 bases between. There are 15 residues in the CDR3.

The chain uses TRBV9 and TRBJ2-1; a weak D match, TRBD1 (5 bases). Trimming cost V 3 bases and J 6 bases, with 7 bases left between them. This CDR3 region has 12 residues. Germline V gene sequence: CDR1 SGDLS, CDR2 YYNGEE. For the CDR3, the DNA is TGTGCCAGCAGCGCCCAGGGCAATGAGCAGTTCTTC. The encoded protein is CASSAQGNEQFF.

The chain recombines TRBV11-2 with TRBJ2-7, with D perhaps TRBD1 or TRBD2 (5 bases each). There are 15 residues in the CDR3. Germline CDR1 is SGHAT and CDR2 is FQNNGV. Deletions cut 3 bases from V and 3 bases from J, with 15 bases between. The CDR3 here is CASSFPDLGVYEQYF. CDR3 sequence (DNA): TGTGCCAGCAGCTTTCCGGACTTGGGGGTCTACGAGCAGTACTTC.

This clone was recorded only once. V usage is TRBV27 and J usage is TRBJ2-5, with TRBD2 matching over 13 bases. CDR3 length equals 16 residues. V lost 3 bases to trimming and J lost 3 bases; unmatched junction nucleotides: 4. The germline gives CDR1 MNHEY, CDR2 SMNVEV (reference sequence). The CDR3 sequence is CASSLTSGGTKETQYF. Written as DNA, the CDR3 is TGTGCCAGCAGTTTGACTAGCGGGGGGACAAAAGAGACCCAGTACTTC.

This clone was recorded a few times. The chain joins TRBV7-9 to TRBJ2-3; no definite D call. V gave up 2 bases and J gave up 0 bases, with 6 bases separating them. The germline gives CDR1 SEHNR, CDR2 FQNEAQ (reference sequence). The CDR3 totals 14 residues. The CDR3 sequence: CASSLRSSTDTQYF. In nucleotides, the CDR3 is TGTGCCAGCAGCTTACGATCTAGCACAGATACGCAGTATTTT.

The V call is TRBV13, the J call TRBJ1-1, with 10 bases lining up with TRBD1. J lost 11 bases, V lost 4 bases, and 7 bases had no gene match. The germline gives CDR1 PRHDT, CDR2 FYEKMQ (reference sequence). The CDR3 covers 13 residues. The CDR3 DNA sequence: TGTGCCAGCAGCTCGATGACAGGGGGCCTTGCTTTCTTT. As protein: CASSSMTGGLAFF.

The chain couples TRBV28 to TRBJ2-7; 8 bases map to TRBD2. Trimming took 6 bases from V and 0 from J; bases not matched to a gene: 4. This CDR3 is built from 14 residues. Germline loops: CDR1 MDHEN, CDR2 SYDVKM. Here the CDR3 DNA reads TGTGCCAGCAGCACCGGGGGGGGCTCCTACGAGCAGTACTTC. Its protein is CASSTGGGSYEQYF.

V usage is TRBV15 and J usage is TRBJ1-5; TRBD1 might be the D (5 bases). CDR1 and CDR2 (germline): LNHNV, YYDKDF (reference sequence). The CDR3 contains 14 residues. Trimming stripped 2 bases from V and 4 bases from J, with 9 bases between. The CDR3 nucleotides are TGTGCCACCAGCAGATGGGGGGGGAATCAGCCCCAGCATTTT. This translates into CATSRWGGNQPQHF.

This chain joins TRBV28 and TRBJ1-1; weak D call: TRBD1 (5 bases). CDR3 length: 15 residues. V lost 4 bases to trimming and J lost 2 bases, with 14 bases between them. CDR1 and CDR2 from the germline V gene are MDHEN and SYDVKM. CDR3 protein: CASSSPGTANTEAFF. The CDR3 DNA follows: TGTGCCAGCAGTTCCCCCGGGACGGCTAACACTGAAGCTTTCTTT.

CDR3 sequence reads: CASSYDGELFF. In DNA form, the CDR3 reads TGTGCCAGCAGTTACGATGGAGAACTGTTTTTT. The chain employs TRBV6-5 and TRBJ1-4; D gene ambiguous. The germline V and J ends were trimmed by 2 bases and 12 bases, with 7 bases remaining between them. This CDR3 has 11 residues. Germline CDR1 and CDR2: MNHEY and SVGAGI.

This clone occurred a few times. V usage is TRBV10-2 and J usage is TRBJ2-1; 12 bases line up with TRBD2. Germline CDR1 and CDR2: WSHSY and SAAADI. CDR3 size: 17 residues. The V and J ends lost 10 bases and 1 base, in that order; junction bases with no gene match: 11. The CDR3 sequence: CAIERSSGGGSYNEQFF. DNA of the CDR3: TGCGCCATCGAGAGGTCTAGCGGGGGGGGATCCTACAATGAGCAGTTCTTC.

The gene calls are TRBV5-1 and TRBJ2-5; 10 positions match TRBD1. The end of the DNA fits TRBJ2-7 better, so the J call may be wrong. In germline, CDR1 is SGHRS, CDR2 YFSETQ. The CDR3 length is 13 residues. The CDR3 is CASSWDRGNEQYF. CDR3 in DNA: TGCGCCAGCAGTTGGGACAGGGGCAACGAGCAGTACTTC.

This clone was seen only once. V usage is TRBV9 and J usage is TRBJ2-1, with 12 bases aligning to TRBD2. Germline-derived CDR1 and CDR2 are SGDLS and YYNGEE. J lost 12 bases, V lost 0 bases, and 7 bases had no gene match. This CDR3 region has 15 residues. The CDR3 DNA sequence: TGTGCCAGCAGCGTAGGCCTAGCGGGGGGGTACGGGCAGTTCTTC. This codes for CASSVGLAGGYGQFF.

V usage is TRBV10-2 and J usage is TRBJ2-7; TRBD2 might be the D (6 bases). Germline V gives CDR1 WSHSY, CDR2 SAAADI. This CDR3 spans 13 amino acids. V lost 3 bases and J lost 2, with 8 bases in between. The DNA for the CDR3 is TGCGCCAGCAGTGATGGGGGGACCTACGAGCAGTACTTC. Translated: CASSDGGTYEQYF.

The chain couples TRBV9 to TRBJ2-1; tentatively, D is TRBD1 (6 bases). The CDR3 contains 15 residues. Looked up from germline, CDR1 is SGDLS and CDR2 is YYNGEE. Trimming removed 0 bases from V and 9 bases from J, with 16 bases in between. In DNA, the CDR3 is TGTGCCAGCAGCGTAGTAGGGGGTAGTTTAAGTGAGCAGTTCTTC. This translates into CASSVVGGSLSEQFF.

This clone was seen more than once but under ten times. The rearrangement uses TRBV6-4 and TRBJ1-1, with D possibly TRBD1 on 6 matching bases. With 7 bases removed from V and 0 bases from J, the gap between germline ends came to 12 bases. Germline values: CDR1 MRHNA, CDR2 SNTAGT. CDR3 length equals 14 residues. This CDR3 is CASKRTGMNTEAFF. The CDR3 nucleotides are TGTGCCAGCAAGCGCACAGGGATGAACACTGAAGCTTTCTTT.

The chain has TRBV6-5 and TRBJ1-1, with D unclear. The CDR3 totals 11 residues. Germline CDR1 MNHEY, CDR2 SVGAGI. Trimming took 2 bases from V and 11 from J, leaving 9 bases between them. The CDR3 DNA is TGTGCCAGCAGTTACACGGGAAGCGCTTTCTTT. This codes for CASSYTGSAFF.

CDR3 coding DNA: TGTGCCAGCAGTTACGGGGGCTACACCTTC. Translated: CASSYGGYTF. V is TRBV6-1 and J is TRBJ1-2; the D is unclear. CDR3 length: 10 residues. CDR1 MNHNS and CDR2 SASEGT come from the germline V gene. Trimming removed 5 bases at V and 8 bases at J, with 6 bases between.

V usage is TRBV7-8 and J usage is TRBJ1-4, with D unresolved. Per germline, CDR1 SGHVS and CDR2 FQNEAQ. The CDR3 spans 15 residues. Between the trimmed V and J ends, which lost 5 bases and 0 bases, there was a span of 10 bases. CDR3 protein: CASSVSISTNEKLFF. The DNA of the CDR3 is TGTGCCAGCAGCGTAAGCATCTCAACTAATGAAAAACTGTTTTTT. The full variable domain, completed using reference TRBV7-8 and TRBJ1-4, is GAGVSQSPRYKVAKRGQDVALRCDPISGHVSLFWYQQALGQGPEFLTYFQNEAQLDKSGLPSDRFFAERPEGSVSTLKIQRTQQEDSAVYLCASSVSISTNEKLFFGSGTQLSVL.

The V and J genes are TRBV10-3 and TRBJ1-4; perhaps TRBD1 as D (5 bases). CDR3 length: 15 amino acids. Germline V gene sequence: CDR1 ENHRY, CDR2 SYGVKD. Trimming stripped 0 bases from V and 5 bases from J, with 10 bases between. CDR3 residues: CAISESVGRNEKLFF. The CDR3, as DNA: TGTGCCATCAGTGAGTCGGTGGGACGGAATGAAAAACTGTTTTTT.

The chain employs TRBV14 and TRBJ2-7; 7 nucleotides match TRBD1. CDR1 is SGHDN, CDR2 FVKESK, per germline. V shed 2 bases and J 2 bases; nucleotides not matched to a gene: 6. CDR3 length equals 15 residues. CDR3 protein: CASSQYLGQTYEQYF. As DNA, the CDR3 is TGTGCCAGCAGCCAATATTTGGGACAGACCTACGAGCAGTACTTC.

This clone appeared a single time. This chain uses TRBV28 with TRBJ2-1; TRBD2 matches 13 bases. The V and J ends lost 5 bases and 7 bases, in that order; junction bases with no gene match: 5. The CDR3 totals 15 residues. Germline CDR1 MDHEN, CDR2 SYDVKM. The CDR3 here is CASSRLAGGLNEQFF. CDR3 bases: TGTGCCAGCAGTCGACTAGCGGGGGGCTTAAATGAGCAGTTCTTC.